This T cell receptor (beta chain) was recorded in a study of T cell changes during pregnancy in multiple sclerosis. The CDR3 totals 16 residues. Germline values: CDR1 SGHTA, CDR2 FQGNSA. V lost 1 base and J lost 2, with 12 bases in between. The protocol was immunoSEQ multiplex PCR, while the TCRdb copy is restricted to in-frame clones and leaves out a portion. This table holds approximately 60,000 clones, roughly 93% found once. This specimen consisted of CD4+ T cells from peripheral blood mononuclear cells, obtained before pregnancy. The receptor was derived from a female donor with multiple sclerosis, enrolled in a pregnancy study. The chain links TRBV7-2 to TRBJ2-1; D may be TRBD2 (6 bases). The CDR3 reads CASSLGEERPYNEQFF. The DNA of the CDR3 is TGTGCCAGCAGCTTAGGGGAGGAGCGGCCCTACAATGAGCAGTTCTTC.